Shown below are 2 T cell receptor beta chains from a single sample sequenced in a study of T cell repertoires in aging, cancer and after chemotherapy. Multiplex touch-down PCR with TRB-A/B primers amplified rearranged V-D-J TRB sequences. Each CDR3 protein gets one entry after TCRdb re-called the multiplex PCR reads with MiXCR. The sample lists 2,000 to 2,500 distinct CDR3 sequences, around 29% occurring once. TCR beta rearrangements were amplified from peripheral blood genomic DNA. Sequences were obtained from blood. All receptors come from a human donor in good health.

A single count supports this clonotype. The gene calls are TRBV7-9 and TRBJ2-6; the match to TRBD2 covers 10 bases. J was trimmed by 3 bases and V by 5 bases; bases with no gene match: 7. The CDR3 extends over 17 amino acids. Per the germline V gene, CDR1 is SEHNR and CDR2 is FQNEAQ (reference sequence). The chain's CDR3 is CASSAPGLASGANVLTF. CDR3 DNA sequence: TGTGCCAGCAGCGCCCCGGGACTAGCGAGTGGGGCCAACGTCCTGACTTTC.

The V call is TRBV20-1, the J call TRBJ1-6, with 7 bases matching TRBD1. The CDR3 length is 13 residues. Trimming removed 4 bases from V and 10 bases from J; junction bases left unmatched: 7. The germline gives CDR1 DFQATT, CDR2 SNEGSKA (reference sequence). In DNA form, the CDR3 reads TGCAGTGCTACGGACAGGCCGGGATCACCCCTCCACTTT. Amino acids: CSATDRPGSPLHF.